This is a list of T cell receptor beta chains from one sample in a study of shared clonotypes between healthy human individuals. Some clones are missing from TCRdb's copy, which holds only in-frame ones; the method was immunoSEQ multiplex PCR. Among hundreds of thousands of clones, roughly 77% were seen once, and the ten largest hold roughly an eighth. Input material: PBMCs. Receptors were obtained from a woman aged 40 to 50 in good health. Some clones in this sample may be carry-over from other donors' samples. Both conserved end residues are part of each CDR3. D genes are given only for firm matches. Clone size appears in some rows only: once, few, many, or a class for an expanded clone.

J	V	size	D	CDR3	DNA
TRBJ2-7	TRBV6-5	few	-	CASSVSTDSSYEQYF	TGTGCCAGCAGCGTCTCTACGGACTCATCCTACGAGCAGTACTTC
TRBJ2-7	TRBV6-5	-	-	CASSYSDTAYEQYF	TGTGCCAGCAGTTACTCTGATACAGCCTACGAGCAGTACTTC
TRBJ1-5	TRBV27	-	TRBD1	CASSLLGQGEGNQPQHF	TGTGCCAGCAGTCTTCTGGGACAGGGGGAAGGCAATCAGCCCCAGCATTTT
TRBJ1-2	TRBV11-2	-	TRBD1	CASSPAGQGRSDYGYTF	TGTGCCAGCAGTCCCGCGGGACAGGGGAGGTCCGACTATGGCTACACCTTC
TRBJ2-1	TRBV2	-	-	CASSGEGEQFF	TGTGCCAGCAGTGGTGAGGGTGAGCAGTTCTTC
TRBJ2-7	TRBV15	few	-	CATSRGGASDEQYF	TGTGCCACCAGCAGAGGGGGGGCTTCGGACGAGCAGTACTTC
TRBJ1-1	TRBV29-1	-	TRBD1	CSVEGTGGTEAFF	TGCAGCGTTGAAGGGACAGGGGGCACTGAAGCTTTCTTT
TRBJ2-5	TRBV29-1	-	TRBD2	CSGWGLAEQETQYF	TGCAGCGGGTGGGGACTAGCCGAGCAAGAGACCCAGTACTTC
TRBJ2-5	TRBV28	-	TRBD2	CASSRGGLTTLETQYF	TGTGCCAGCAGTCGGGGGGGCCTGACTACTTTAGAGACCCAGTACTTC
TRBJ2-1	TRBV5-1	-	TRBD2	CASSLGLAESSSYNEQFF	TGCGCCAGCAGCTTAGGACTAGCGGAGTCGAGCTCCTACAATGAGCAGTTCTTC
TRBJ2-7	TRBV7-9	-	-	CASSLLDQTEQYF	TGTGCCAGCAGCCTGCTGGATCAAACCGAGCAGTACTTC
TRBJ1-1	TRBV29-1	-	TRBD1	CSVEIQTGGVMNTEAFF	TGCAGCGTTGAAATCCAGACAGGGGGCGTCATGAACACTGAAGCTTTCTTT
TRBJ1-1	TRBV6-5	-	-	CASSYYARGVNTEAFF	TGTGCCAGCAGTTACTACGCCCGGGGGGTGAACACTGAAGCTTTCTTT
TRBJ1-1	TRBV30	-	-	CAWTRLEAFF	TGTGCCTGGACCAGGCTTGAAGCTTTCTTT
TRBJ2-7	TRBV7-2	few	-	CASSTSGQSSYEQYF	TGTGCCAGCAGCACCAGCGGGCAGAGCTCCTACGAGCAGTACTTC
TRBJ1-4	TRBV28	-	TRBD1	CASSLLQGAGEKLFF	TGTGCCAGCAGTTTACTACAGGGGGCGGGGGAAAAACTGTTTTTT
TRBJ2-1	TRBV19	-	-	CASSMQGSPGEQFF	TGTGCCAGTAGTATGCAGGGATCCCCCGGTGAGCAGTTCTTC
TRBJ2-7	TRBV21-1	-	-	CASRSRRGRRYYEQYF	TGTGCCAGCAGGAGCCGAAGGGGGCGACGATACTACGAGCAGTACTTC
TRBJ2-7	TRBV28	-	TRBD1	CARDRGVHEQYF	TGTGCCAGGGACAGGGGCGTCCACGAGCAGTACTTC
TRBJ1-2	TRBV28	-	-	CASSLLMPGRRGRTNYGYTF	TGTGCCAGCAGTCTCCTTATGCCAGGCCGCAGGGGCCGCACTAACTATGGCTACACCTTC
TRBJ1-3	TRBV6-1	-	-	CASSEPTGPNTIYF	TGTGCCAGCAGTGAACCTACGGGACCGAACACCATATATTTT
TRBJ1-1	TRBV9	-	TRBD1	CASSVASTGGEAFF	TGTGCCAGCAGCGTAGCCTCGACAGGGGGGGAAGCTTTCTTT
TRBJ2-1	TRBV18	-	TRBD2	CASSRQLASDEQFF	TGTGCCAGCTCACGACAACTAGCGAGCGATGAGCAGTTCTTC
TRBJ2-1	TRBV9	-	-	CASSVGGFEQFF	TGTGCCAGCAGCGTAGGAGGATTCGAGCAGTTCTTC
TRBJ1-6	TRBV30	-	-	CAWRASYNSPLHF	TGTGCCTGGAGGGCCTCCTATAATTCACCCCTCCACTTT
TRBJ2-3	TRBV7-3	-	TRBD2	CASSTTNSGTGTDTQYF	TGTGCCAGCAGCACAACAAATAGCGGGACGGGCACAGATACGCAGTATTTT
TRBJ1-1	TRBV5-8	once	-	CASSLHVNTEAFF	TGTGCCAGCAGCTTGCACGTGAACACTGAAGCTTTCTTT
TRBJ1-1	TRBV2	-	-	CASGGRVNTEAFF	TGTGCCAGCGGGGGGCGGGTGAACACTGAAGCTTTCTTT
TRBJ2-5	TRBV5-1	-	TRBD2	CASSPGLAGQETQYF	TGCGCCAGCAGTCCGGGACTAGCGGGACAAGAGACCCAGTACTTC
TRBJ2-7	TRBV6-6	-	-	CASSQPPFEQYF	TGTGCCAGCAGCCAACCGCCCTTCGAGCAGTACTTC
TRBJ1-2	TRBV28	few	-	CASSPAALEGYTF	TGTGCCAGCAGCCCCGCTGCTTTGGAGGGCTACACCTTC
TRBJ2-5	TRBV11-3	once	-	CASSRDTQETQYF	TGTGCCAGCAGCCGGGACACCCAAGAGACCCAGTACTTC
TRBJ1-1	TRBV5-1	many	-	CASSLGSQDTEAFF	TGCGCCAGCAGCCTAGGGAGTCAGGACACTGAAGCTTTCTTT
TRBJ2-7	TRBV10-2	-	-	CASSGGSYEQYF	TGCGCCAGCAGTGGGGGTTCCTACGAGCAGTACTTC
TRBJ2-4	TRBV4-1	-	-	CASSSHVRDSIQYF	TGCGCCAGCAGCAGCCACGTCCGTGACAGCATTCAGTACTTC
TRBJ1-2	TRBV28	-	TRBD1	CASSLWDRGNYGYTF	TGTGCCAGCAGTTTATGGGACAGGGGGAACTATGGCTACACCTTC
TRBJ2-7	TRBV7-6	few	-	CASSLAPSVNYEQYF	TGTGCCAGCAGCTTAGCGCCTAGCGTAAACTACGAGCAGTACTTC
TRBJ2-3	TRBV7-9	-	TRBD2	CASRGLAGGTDTQYF	TGTGCCAGCAGGGGACTAGCGGGAGGGACAGATACGCAGTATTTT
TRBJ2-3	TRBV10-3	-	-	CAISPSDTQYF	TGTGCCATCAGTCCGTCAGATACGCAGTATTTT
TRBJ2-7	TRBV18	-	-	CASSPGTSGEQYF	TGTGCCAGCTCTCCTGGGACGTCTGGCGAGCAGTACTTC
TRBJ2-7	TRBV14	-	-	CASSQEESLSRYEQYF	TGTGCCAGCAGCCAAGAAGAGAGTCTTAGCCGTTACGAGCAGTACTTC
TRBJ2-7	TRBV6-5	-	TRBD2	CASSLREGEQYF	TGTGCCAGCAGTTTACGGGAGGGAGAGCAGTACTTC
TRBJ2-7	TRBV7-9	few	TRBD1	CASSLSPGQGPYEQYF	TGTGCCAGCAGCTTATCCCCGGGACAGGGCCCCTACGAGCAGTACTTC
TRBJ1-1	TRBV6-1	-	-	CASSTSRRGAEAFF	TGTGCCAGCAGTACTAGCAGGCGGGGAGCTGAAGCTTTCTTT
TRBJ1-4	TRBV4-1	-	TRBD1	CASSQGGQGLEKLFF	TGCGCCAGCAGCCAAGGGGGACAGGGTTTAGAAAAACTGTTTTTT
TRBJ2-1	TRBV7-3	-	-	CASSTGRDNEQFF	TGTGCCAGCAGCACCGGCCGGGACAATGAGCAGTTCTTC
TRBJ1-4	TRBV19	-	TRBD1	CASSLRLRTGSEKLFF	TGTGCCAGTAGCCTCCGTTTGCGGACAGGGTCTGAAAAACTGTTTTTT
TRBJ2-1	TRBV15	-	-	CATSRDSPHSGRLSYNEQFF	TGTGCCACCAGCAGAGATTCCCCGCATAGCGGAAGGCTCTCCTACAATGAGCAGTTCTTC
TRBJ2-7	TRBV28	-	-	CASRVGVSYEQYF	TGTGCCAGCCGGGTGGGGGTCTCCTACGAGCAGTACTTC
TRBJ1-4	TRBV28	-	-	CASSLDEKLFF	TGTGCCAGCAGTCTAGATGAAAAACTGTTTTTT
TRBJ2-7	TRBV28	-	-	CATQEAITEQYF	TGTGCCACCCAGGAGGCAATAACCGAGCAGTACTTC
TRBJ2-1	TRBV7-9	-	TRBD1	CASSLVPGQGSFEQFF	TGTGCCAGCAGCTTAGTGCCGGGACAGGGGTCTTTTGAGCAGTTCTTC
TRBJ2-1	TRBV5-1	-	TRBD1	CASSLGHPTGNEQFF	TGCGCCAGCAGCTTGGGGCACCCGACAGGGAATGAGCAGTTCTTC
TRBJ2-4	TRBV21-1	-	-	CASSNRGDLAKNIQYF	TGTGCCAGCAGCAATCGGGGGGACCTAGCCAAAAACATTCAGTACTTC
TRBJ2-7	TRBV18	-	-	CASSPRGGTYRDMSYEQYF	TGTGCCAGCTCACCACGGGGAGGGACTTACCGGGACATGTCCTACGAGCAGTACTTC